Below, 32 T cell receptor beta chains from the same sample are listed, as sequenced in a study of blood T cell repertoires in COVID-19. The repertoire was sequenced with immunoSEQ multiplex PCR; TCRdb's copy has only in-frame clones and lacks some. The repertoire holds around 340,000 clones, with around 80% as singletons. The source material was peripheral blood. The receptors were gathered from a man aged 25 to 40 with active or convalescent COVID-19.

The chain joins TRBV3-1 (or the pseudogene TRBV3-2) to TRBJ2-5, with a weak D call TRBD1 (5 bases). CDR3 length: 13 amino acids. Germline V gene sequence: CDR1 LGHDT, CDR2 YNNKEL (reference sequence). V dropped 0 bases and J dropped 14 bases, with 16 bases sitting between them. The CDR3 spells CASSQETAAPPYF. The CDR3 DNA sequence: TGTGCCAGCAGCCAAGAGACAGCCGCCCCACCTTACTTC.

The gene calls are TRBV6-2 or TRBV6-3 and TRBJ2-3, with 11 bases fitting TRBD2. The CDR3 runs 16 residues. Unmatched junction bases numbered 6, after V lost 5 bases and J lost 2 bases. Germline assignment: CDR1 MNHEY and CDR2 SVGEGT. The CDR3 nucleotides are TGTGCCAGCAGTCCCGCGGGACTAGCGGCCACAGATACGCAGTATTTT. Translated: CASSPAGLAATDTQYF.

V usage is TRBV21-1 and J usage is TRBJ1-5; the DNA was not compared with TRBD1, the D call given in the table. TRBV21-1 is marked as a pseudogene. This CDR3 contains 17 residues. The CDR3 coding sequence is TGTGCCAGCAGCAAAACCGGGACAGGCGATAGCAATCAGCCCCAGCATTTT. Residues: CASSKTGTGDSNQPQHF.

The chain links TRBV27 to TRBJ2-1; possibly TRBD2 for D (6 bases). Trimming cost V 7 bases and J 6 bases, with 16 bases left between them. The CDR3 extends over 14 amino acids. In germline, CDR1 is MNHEY, CDR2 SMNVEV (reference sequence). The CDR3 here is CASKLWTTSNEQFF. For the CDR3, the DNA is TGTGCCAGCAAACTCTGGACTACCTCCAATGAGCAGTTCTTC.

This clone was seen only once. The rearrangement uses TRBV7-8 and TRBJ2-4, with 11 nucleotides matching TRBD1. The V gene end was trimmed by 5 bases and the J gene end by 0 bases; junction bases not matched to a gene: 3. The CDR3 is made up of 16 amino acids. Per germline, CDR1 SGHVS and CDR2 FQNEAQ. CDR3 bases: TGTGCCAGCAGCCTGGACAGGGGGCTAGCCAAAAACATTCAGTACTTC. Translating it yields CASSLDRGLAKNIQYF.

The CDR3 sequence is CASSLVASGGQIIGTQYF. CDR3 DNA: TGTGCCAGCAGCTTAGTCGCTAGCGGGGGCCAGATAATCGGGACCCAGTACTTC. V and J are TRBV7-8 and TRBJ2-5; the match to TRBD2 covers 10 bases. Per germline, CDR1 SGHVS and CDR2 FQNEAQ. The CDR3 loop spans 18 amino acids. V shed 1 base and J 7 bases; nucleotides not matched to a gene: 15.

The gene calls are TRBV28 and TRBJ1-2; no clear D gene. Germline CDR1 reads MDHEN; CDR2 reads SYDVKM. V was trimmed by 3 bases and J by 3 bases, leaving 8 bases between them. This CDR3 contains 13 residues. The CDR3 spells CASSLSGDYGYTF. CDR3 coding DNA: TGTGCCAGCAGTTTGAGTGGTGACTATGGCTACACCTTC.

The chain combines TRBV9 with TRBJ2-2; TRBD1 is a possible D gene (6 bases). The length of the CDR3 is 14 residues. Trimming pared 2 bases from V and 5 bases from J, leaving 10 bases between. From germline, CDR1 is SGDLS and CDR2 YYNGEE. CDR3: CASSVPGTTGELFF. DNA for the CDR3: TGTGCCAGCAGCGTCCCCGGGACAACCGGGGAGCTGTTTTTT.

The chain employs TRBV7-2 and TRBJ2-2, with TRBD2 identical over 7 bases. This CDR3 has 16 residues. The junction had 7 bases not matched to a gene; V was cut back by 1 base and J by 5 bases. Germline CDR1 reads SGHTA; CDR2 reads FQGNSA. The CDR3 is CASSLGLAGRTGELFF. In DNA form, the CDR3 reads TGTGCCAGCAGCTTAGGATTAGCGGGTCGGACCGGGGAGCTGTTTTTT.

This sequence joins TRBV27 and TRBJ2-2; 8 nucleotides agree with TRBD1. CDR1 is MNHEY and CDR2 is SMNVEV in the germline V gene (reference sequence). The CDR3 totals 16 residues. V was pared by 6 bases and J by 1 base, with 7 bases of the junction left unmatched. The CDR3 region has the DNA TGTGCCAGCAGCCGAACCGGACAGGGGAACACCGGGGAGCTGTTTTTT. Encoded protein: CASSRTGQGNTGELFF.

The rearrangement links TRBV10-3 to TRBJ1-1; the D gene is possibly TRBD1 (6 bases). This CDR3 is 15 amino acids long. Germline V CDR1 and CDR2: ENHRY, SYGVKD. Trimming removed 3 bases at V and 2 bases at J, with 13 bases between. CDR3 DNA sequence: TGTGCCATCAGTGATCTGGACAGTTTAAACACTGAAGCTTTCTTT. Residues: CAISDLDSLNTEAFF.

V and J are TRBV9 and TRBJ1-6; the D gene is possibly TRBD1 (5 bases). The CDR3 contains 13 residues. Per the germline V gene, CDR1 is SGDLS and CDR2 is YYNGEE. Trimming shortened V by 0 bases and J by 9 bases, and 7 bases separated the two germline ends. This CDR3 is CASSVGGASPLHF. CDR3 coding DNA: TGTGCCAGCAGCGTAGGCGGGGCTTCACCCCTCCACTTT.

The chain combines TRBV5-4 with TRBJ1-1, with D perhaps TRBD1 (6 bases). Germline lookup yields CDR1 SGHNT and CDR2 YYREEE (reference sequence). The CDR3 spans 13 residues. V was cut by 4 bases and J by 1 base, with 8 bases left in between. This chain's CDR3 is CASSRDTNTEAFF. The DNA of the CDR3 is TGTGCCAGCAGCAGGGACACGAACACTGAAGCTTTCTTT. Supplemented by reference TRBV5-4 and TRBJ1-1, the full variable domain reads ETGVTQSPTHLIKTRGQQVTLRCSSQSGHNTVSWYQQALGQGPQFIFQYYREEENGRGNFPPRFSGLQFPNYSSELNVNALELDDSALYLCASSRDTNTEAFFGQGTRLTVV.

The chain employs TRBV19 and TRBJ2-1, with 7 bases lining up with TRBD2. After removal of 1 base from V and 7 bases from J, the junction contained 22 bases not matched to a gene. Per the germline V gene, CDR1 is LNHDA and CDR2 is SQIVND (reference sequence). The length of the CDR3 is 20 residues. This CDR3 is CASSIGPIVLGAGSQNEQFF. CDR3 coding DNA: TGTGCCAGTAGTATAGGGCCCATCGTTTTGGGAGCGGGAAGTCAGAATGAGCAGTTCTTC. The entire variable domain, with the rest obtained from reference TRBV19 and TRBJ2-1, is as follows: DGGITQSPKYLFRKEGQNVTLSCEQNLNHDAMYWYRQDPGQGLRLIYYSQIVNDFQKGDIAEGYSVSREKKESFPLTVTSAQKNPTAFYLCASSIGPIVLGAGSQNEQFFGPGTRLTVL.

V usage is TRBV2 and J usage is TRBJ1-1; maybe TRBD1 (6 bases). The germline V gene has CDR1 SNHLY and CDR2 FYNNEI. The CDR3 contains 16 residues. V was trimmed by 6 bases and J by 2 bases, leaving 19 bases between them. The CDR3, as DNA: TGTGCCAGCAGCGCCTCTGCAGGGGTGGGAAACACTGAAGCTTTCTTT. As protein: CASSASAGVGNTEAFF.

The rearrangement uses TRBV7-3 and TRBJ2-3, with TRBD2 identical over 7 bases. Germline lookup yields CDR1 SGHTA and CDR2 FQGTGA. CDR3 length: 17 residues. Losses at the gene ends were 2 bases for V and 0 bases for J; bases not matched to a gene: 8. This CDR3 is CASSLGIAGTSTDTQYF. The CDR3 nucleotides are TGTGCCAGCAGCTTAGGGATAGCGGGTACTAGCACAGATACGCAGTATTTT.

The V gene is TRBV9, the J gene TRBJ2-6; D unclear. CDR1 is SGDLS, CDR2 YYNGEE, per germline. V was trimmed by 0 bases and J by 2 bases, leaving 9 bases between them. This CDR3 spans 16 amino acids. The DNA for the CDR3 is TGTGCCAGCAGCGTAGGGGCGACGGCTGGGGCCAACGTCCTGACTTTC. This gives the protein CASSVGATAGANVLTF.

The V gene is TRBV27, the J gene TRBJ2-2, with D perhaps TRBD2 (6 bases). Looked up from germline, CDR1 is MNHEY and CDR2 is SMNVEV (reference sequence). This CDR3 spans 13 amino acids. Trimming removed 6 bases at V and 4 bases at J, with 9 bases between. The chain's CDR3 is CASSTTSTGELFF. The CDR3 DNA reads TGTGCCAGCAGCACGACTAGCACCGGGGAGCTGTTTTTT.

The chain is built from TRBV7-2 and TRBJ2-3; 12 nucleotides line up with TRBD2. This CDR3 comprises 16 residues. J lost 1 base, V lost 2 bases, and 1 base had no gene match. CDR1 is SGHTA, CDR2 FQGNSA, per germline. The CDR3 spells CASSLLAGGGTDTQYF. CDR3 nucleotides: TGTGCCAGCAGCTTACTAGCGGGAGGGGGCACAGATACGCAGTATTTT.

This sequence joins TRBV2 and TRBJ1-1, with D unresolved. Germline CDR1 and CDR2: SNHLY and FYNNEI. This CDR3 comprises 13 residues. V lost 7 bases to trimming and J lost 4 bases, with 13 bases between them. CDR3 residues: CASTDLGSTEAFF. In nucleotides, the CDR3 is TGTGCCAGCACCGACTTGGGTAGCACTGAAGCTTTCTTT.

This sequence joins TRBV18 and TRBJ1-1, with 8 bases matching TRBD1. V lost 6 bases and J lost 4; bases outside the gene matches: 13. Germline CDR1 is KGHSH and CDR2 is LQKENI. CDR3 length: 16 residues. CDR3 DNA: TGTGCCAGCTCCTCCGGACAGGGCTTAGGAGGCACTGAAGCTTTCTTT. Translating gives CASSSGQGLGGTEAFF.

The chain is built from TRBV4-1 and TRBJ2-7; 7 nucleotides align to TRBD2. Germline V lookup: CDR1 MGHRA, CDR2 YSYEKL. Trimming took 0 bases from V and 10 from J; bases not matched to a gene: 6. CDR3 size: 13 residues. CDR3 sequence reads: CASSQESRGIQYF. The CDR3 DNA follows: TGCGCCAGCAGCCAAGAATCGCGGGGGATACAGTACTTC.

The chain is built from TRBV6-2 or TRBV6-3 and TRBJ2-3; D is possibly TRBD1 (5 bases). The CDR3 is 15 residues long. V was shortened by 2 bases and J by 2 bases, with 11 bases between the two germline ends. CDR1 is MNHEY, CDR2 SVGEGT, per germline. This CDR3 reads CASSYPMDNTDTQYF. Written as DNA, the CDR3 is TGTGCCAGCAGTTACCCCATGGACAACACAGATACGCAGTATTTT.

The chain joins TRBV7-2 to TRBJ1-1; possible D gene TRBD1, 5 bases. Trimming cost V 3 bases and J 5 bases, with 16 bases left between them. The germline CDR1 and CDR2 sequences are SGHTA and FQGNSA. The CDR3 contains 15 residues. The CDR3 DNA is TGTGCCAGCAGCTTGGCTAGGGACTCATGGACTGAAGCTTTCTTT. As protein: CASSLARDSWTEAFF.

The chain joins TRBV9 to TRBJ1-1, with 9 bases that match TRBD1. The junction had 7 bases not matched to a gene; V was cut back by 3 bases and J by 10 bases. Germline lookup yields CDR1 SGDLS and CDR2 YYNGEE. This CDR3 is built from 13 residues. In DNA form, the CDR3 reads TGTGCCAGCAGCGAGGGACAGGGTGCCTCAGCTTTCTTT. Amino acid sequence: CASSEGQGASAFF.

The V and J genes are TRBV4-2 and TRBJ2-7; the match to TRBD1 covers 8 bases. Germline V lookup: CDR1 LGHNA, CDR2 YNFKEQ. This CDR3 contains 13 residues. V shed 6 bases, J shed 5 bases, and the junction held 6 bases outside the gene matches. In DNA, the CDR3 is TGTGCCAGCAGGGGGACAGGACCACACGAGCAGTACTTC. It is translated as CASRGTGPHEQYF.

The chain employs TRBV19 and TRBJ1-2; 8 nucleotides agree with TRBD1. CDR1 is LNHDA, CDR2 SQIVND, per germline (reference sequence). Trimming removed 5 bases from V and 7 bases from J; junction bases left unmatched: 3. The CDR3 has 12 amino acids. In DNA, the CDR3 is TGTGCCAGTAGTCAGGGGGCGCGTGGCTACACCTTC. This codes for CASSQGARGYTF.

The chain carries TRBV3-1 (or the pseudogene TRBV3-2) and TRBJ2-7; 9 bases agree with TRBD1. CDR1 is LGHDT and CDR2 is YNNKEL in the germline V gene (reference sequence). J was trimmed by 6 bases and V by 4 bases; bases with no gene match: 7. The CDR3 runs to 14 residues. CDR3 in amino acids: CASSPWDREGEQYF. The CDR3 nucleotides read TGTGCCAGCAGCCCCTGGGACAGGGAAGGCGAGCAGTACTTC.

The gene calls are TRBV7-2 and TRBJ1-1, with D tentatively TRBD1 (5 bases). The germline V gene encodes CDR1 SGHTA and CDR2 FQGNSA. V was shortened by 3 bases and J by 5 bases, with 13 bases between the two germline ends. This CDR3 has 14 amino acids. The CDR3: CASSFQAGRTEAFF. The CDR3 DNA is TGTGCCAGCAGCTTCCAGGCAGGGAGGACTGAAGCTTTCTTT.

The V and J genes are TRBV11-2 and TRBJ1-1, with unresolved D. CDR3 size: 16 residues. CDR1 is SGHAT, CDR2 FQNNGV, per germline. The V end was cut by 3 bases, the J end by 0 bases, with 14 bases between. CDR3 residues: CASSFPREIMNTEAFF. The CDR3 DNA reads TGTGCCAGCAGCTTCCCTCGGGAGATCATGAACACTGAAGCTTTCTTT.

The J gene is TRBJ1-5, the V gene TRBV19, with 7 bases aligning to TRBD1. The CDR3 is 13 amino acids. Looked up from germline, CDR1 is LNHDA and CDR2 is SQIVND (reference sequence). After removal of 5 bases from V and 6 bases from J, the junction contained 4 bases not matched to a gene. CDR3 DNA sequence: TGTGCCAGTAGTCTTGACAGGGTTCAGCCCCAGCATTTT. It encodes CASSLDRVQPQHF.

This clone has more than one count but fewer than ten. This sequence joins TRBV5-4 and TRBJ1-1; weak D call: TRBD1 (5 bases). CDR3 length equals 13 residues. Trimming cost V 6 bases and J 4 bases, with 13 bases left between them. CDR1 SGHNT and CDR2 YYREEE come from the germline V gene (reference sequence). CDR3 sequence (DNA): TGTGCCAGCAAGGAGGGGAAGATCACTGAAGCTTTCTTT. Translation gives CASKEGKITEAFF. Using reference TRBV5-4 and TRBJ1-1 for the parts outside the CDR3, the full variable domain is ETGVTQSPTHLIKTRGQQVTLRCSSQSGHNTVSWYQQALGQGPQFIFQYYREEENGRGNFPPRFSGLQFPNYSSELNVNALELDDSALYLCASKEGKITEAFFGQGTRLTVV.